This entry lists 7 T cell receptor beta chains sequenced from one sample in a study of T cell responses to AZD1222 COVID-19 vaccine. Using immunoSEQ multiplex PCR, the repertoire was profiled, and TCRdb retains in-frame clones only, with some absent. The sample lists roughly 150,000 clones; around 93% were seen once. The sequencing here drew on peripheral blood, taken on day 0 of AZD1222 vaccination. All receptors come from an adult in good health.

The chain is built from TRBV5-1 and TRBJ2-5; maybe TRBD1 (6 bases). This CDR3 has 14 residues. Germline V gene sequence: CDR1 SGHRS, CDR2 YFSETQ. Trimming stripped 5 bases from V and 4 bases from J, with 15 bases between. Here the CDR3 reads CASRRGTGTETQYF. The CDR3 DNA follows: TGCGCCAGCAGACGGGGAACAGGGACAGAGACCCAGTACTTC.

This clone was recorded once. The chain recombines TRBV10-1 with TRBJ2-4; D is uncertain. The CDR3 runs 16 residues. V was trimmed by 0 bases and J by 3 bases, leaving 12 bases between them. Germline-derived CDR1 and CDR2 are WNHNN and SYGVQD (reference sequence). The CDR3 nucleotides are TGCGCCAGCAGTGAGTCGACCGGATTAGGCAAAAACATTCAGTACTTC. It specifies CASSESTGLGKNIQYF.

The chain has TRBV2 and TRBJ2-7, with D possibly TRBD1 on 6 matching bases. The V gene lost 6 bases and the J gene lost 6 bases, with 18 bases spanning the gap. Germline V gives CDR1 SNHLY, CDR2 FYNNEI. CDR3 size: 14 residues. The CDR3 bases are TGTGCCAGCAGCGAGAACAGGGACCCAGGCGAGCAGTACTTC. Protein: CASSENRDPGEQYF.

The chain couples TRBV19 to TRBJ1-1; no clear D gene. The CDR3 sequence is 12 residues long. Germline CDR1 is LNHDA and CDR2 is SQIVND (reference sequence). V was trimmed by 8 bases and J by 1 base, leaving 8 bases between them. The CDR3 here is CASGYRNTEAFF. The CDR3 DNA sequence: TGTGCCAGTGGTTACAGGAACACTGAAGCTTTCTTT.

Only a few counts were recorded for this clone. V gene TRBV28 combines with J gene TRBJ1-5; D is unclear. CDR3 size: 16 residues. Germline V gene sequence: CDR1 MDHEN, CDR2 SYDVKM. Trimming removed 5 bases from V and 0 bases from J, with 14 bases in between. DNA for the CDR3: TGTGCCAGCAGTCCAATAAGCCTTTATAGCAATCAGCCCCAGCATTTT. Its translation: CASSPISLYSNQPQHF.

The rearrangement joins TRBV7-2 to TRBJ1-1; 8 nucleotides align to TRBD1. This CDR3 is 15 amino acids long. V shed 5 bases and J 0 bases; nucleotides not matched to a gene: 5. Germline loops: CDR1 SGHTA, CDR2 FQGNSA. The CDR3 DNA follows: TGTGCCAGCAGCCCAGGGGGCTCTCTGAACACTGAAGCTTTCTTT. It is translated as CASSPGGSLNTEAFF.

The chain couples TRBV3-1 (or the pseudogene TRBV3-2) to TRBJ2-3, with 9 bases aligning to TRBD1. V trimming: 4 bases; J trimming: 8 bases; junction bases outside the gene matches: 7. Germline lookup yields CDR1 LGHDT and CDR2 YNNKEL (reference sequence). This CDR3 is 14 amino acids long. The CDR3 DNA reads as TGTGCCAGCAGCCCCAGACAGGGGGGAGGTACGCAGTATTTT. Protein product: CASSPRQGGGTQYF.